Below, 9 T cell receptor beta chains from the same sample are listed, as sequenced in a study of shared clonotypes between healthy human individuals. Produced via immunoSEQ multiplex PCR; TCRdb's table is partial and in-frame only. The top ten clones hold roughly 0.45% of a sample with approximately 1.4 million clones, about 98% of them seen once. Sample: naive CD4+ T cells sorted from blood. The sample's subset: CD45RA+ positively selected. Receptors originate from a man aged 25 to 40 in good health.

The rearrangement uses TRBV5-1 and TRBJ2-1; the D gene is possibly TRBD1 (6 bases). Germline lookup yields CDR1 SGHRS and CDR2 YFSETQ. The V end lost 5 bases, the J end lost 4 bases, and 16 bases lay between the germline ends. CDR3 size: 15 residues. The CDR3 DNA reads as TGCGCCAGCAGTGCTTTGGGGGCGCCGTACAATGAGCAGTTCTTC. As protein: CASSALGAPYNEQFF.

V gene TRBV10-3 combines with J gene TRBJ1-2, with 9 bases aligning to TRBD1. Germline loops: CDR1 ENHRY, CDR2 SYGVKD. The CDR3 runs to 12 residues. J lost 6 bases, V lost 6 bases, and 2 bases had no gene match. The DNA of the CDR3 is TGTGCCATCAGGGGACAGGGAAATGGCTACACCTTC. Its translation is CAIRGQGNGYTF.

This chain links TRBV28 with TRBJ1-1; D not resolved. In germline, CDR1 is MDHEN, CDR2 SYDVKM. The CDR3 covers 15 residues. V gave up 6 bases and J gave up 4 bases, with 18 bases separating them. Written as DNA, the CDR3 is TGTGCCAGCAGGGGCTTAGACGGGATTTTCACTGAAGCTTTCTTT. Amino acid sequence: CASRGLDGIFTEAFF.

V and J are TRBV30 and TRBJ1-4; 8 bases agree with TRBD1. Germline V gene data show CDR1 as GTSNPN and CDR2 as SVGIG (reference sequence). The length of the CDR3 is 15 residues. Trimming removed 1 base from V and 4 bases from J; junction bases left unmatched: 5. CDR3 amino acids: CAWSAGQVFNEKLFF. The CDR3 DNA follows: TGTGCCTGGAGTGCGGGACAGGTGTTTAATGAAAAACTGTTTTTT.

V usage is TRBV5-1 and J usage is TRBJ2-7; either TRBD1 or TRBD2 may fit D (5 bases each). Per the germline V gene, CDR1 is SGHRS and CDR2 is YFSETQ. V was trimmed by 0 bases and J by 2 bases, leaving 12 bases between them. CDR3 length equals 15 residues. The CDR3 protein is CASSLAQEDTYEQYF. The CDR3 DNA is TGCGCCAGCAGCTTGGCCCAGGAGGACACCTACGAGCAGTACTTC.

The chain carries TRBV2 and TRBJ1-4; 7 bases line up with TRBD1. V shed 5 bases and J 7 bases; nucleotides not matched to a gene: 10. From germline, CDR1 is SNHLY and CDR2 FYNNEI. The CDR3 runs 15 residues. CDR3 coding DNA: TGTGCCAGCAGTAATGACAGGGCAAATGGTGAAAAACTGTTTTTT. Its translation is CASSNDRANGEKLFF.

The CDR3, as DNA: TGTGCCAGCTCAATTTCCTACGAGCAGTACTTC. Protein: CASSISYEQYF. The J gene is TRBJ2-7, the V gene TRBV18; D not resolved. CDR1 KGHSH and CDR2 LQKENI come from the germline V gene. Trimming left V 5 bases short and J 1 base short, with 3 bases between. The CDR3 covers 11 residues.

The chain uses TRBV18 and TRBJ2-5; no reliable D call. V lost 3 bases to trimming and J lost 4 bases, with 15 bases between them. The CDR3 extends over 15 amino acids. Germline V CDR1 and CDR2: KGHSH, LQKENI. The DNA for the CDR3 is TGTGCCAGCTCACCCGGCATTGACCGGTCAGAGACCCAGTACTTC. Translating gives CASSPGIDRSETQYF.

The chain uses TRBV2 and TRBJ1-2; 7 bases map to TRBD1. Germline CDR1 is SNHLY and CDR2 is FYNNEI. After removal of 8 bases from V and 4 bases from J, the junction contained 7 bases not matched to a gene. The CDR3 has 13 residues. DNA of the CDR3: TGTGCCAGCGTTTTCTCAGGGGGCTATGGCTACACCTTC. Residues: CASVFSGGYGYTF.